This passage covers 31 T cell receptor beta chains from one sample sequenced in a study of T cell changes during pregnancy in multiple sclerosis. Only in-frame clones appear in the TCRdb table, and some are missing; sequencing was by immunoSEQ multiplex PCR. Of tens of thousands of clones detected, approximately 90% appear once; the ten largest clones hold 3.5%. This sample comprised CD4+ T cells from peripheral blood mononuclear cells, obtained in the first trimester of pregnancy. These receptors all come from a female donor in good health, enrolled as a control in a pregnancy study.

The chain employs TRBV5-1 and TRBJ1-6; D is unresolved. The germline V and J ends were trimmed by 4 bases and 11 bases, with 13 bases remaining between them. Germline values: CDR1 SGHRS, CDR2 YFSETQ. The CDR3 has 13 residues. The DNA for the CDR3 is TGCGCCAGCAGCCCGACCCGGGAGGCACCCCTCCACTTT. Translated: CASSPTREAPLHF.

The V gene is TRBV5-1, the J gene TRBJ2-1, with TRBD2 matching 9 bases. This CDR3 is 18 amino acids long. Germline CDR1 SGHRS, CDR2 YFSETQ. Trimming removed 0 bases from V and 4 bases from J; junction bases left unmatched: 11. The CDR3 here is CASSLEGLGLADYNEQFF. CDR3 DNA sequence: TGCGCCAGCAGCTTGGAGGGTCTGGGACTAGCCGATTACAATGAGCAGTTCTTC.

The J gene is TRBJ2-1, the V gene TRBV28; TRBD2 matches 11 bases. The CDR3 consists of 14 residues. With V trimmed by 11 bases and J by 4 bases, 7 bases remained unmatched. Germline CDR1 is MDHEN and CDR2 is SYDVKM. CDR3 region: CASLAGGLYNEQFF. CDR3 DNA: TGTGCCTCCTTAGCGGGAGGGCTTTACAATGAGCAGTTCTTC.

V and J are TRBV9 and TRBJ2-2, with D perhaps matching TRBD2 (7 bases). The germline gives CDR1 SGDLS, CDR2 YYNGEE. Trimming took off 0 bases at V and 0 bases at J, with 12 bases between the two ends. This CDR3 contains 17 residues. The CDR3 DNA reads TGTGCCAGCAGCGTAGGTGGGGGGGGCGCGAACACCGGGGAGCTGTTTTTT. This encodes CASSVGGGGANTGELFF.

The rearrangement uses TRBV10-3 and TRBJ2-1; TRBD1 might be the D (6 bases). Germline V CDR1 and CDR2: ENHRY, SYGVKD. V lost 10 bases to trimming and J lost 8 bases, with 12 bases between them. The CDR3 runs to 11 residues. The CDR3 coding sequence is TGTGCCACCCGGGACAACGATGAGCAGTTCTTC. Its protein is CATRDNDEQFF.

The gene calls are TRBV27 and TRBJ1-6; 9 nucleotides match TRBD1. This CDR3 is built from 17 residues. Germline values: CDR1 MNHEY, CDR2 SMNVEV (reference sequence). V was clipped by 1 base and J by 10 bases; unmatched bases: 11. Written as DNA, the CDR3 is TGTGCCAGCAGTTTATTTATTGGACAGGGGTTGAGGTCACCCCTCCACTTT. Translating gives CASSLFIGQGLRSPLHF.

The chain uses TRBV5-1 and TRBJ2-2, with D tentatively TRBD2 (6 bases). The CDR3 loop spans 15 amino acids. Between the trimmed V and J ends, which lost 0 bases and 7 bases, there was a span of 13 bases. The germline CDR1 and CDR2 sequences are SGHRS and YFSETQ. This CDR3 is CASSLAGGGVGELFF. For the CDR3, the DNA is TGCGCCAGCAGCTTGGCCGGAGGAGGGGTCGGGGAGCTGTTTTTT.

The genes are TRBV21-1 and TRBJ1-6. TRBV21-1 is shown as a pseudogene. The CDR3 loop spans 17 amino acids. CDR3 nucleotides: TGTGCCAGCAGCAAAGTTCGGGGGTGGTCCTATAATTCACCCCTCCACTTT. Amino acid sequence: CASSKVRGWSYNSPLHF.

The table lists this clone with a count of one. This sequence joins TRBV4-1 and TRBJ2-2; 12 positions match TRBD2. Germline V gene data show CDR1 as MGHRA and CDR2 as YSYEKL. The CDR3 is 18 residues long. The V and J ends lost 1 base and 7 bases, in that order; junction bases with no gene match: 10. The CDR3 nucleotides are TGCGCCAGCAGCCAAGTGCCCCTAACTAGCGGGGGGATCGGGGAGCTGTTTTTT. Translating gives CASSQVPLTSGGIGELFF.

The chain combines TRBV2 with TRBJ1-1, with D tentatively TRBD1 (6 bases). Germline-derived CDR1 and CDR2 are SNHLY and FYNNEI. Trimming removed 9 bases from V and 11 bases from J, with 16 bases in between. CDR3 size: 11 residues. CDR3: CASEGGREAFF. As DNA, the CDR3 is TGTGCCAGTGAAGGGGGAAGGGAGGCTTTCTTT. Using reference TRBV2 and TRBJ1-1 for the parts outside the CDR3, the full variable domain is EPEVTQTPSHQVTQMGQEVILRCVPISNHLYFYWYRQILGQKVEFLVSFYNNEISEKSEIFDDQFSVERPDGSNFTLKIRSTKLEDSAMYFCASEGGREAFFGQGTRLTVV.

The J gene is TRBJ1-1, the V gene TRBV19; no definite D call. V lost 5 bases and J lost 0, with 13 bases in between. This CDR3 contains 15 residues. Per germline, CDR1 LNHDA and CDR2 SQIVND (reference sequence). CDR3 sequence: CASSLVGLMNTEAFF. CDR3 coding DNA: TGTGCCAGTAGTTTGGTGGGCCTCATGAACACTGAAGCTTTCTTT. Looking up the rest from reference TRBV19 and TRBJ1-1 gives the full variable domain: DGGITQSPKYLFRKEGQNVTLSCEQNLNHDAMYWYRQDPGQGLRLIYYSQIVNDFQKGDIAEGYSVSREKKESFPLTVTSAQKNPTAFYLCASSLVGLMNTEAFFGQGTRLTVV.

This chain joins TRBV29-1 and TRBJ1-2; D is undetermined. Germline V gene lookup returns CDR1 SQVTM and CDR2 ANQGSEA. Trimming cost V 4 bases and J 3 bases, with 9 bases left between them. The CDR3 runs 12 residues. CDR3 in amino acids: CSVGEGDYGYTF. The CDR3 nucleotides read TGCAGCGTTGGGGAGGGTGACTATGGCTACACCTTC.

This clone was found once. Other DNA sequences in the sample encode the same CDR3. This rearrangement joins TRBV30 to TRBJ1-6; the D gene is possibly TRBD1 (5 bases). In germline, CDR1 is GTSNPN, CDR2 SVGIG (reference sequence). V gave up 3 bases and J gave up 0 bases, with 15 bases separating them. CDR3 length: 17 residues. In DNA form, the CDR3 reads TGTGCCTGGAGGGGGCCCGGCGGGAGCTCCTATAATTCACCCCTCCACTTT. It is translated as CAWRGPGGSSYNSPLHF.

DNA of the CDR3: TGTGCCAGCAGTTTCGGGACTGCTTCACGGGCAAATACGCAGTATTTT. As protein: CASSFGTASRANTQYF. The chain couples TRBV6-7 to TRBJ2-3; D may be TRBD2 (6 bases). TRBV6-7 is flagged as an ORF with uncertain function. The CDR3 covers 16 residues. The V end lost 4 bases, the J end lost 7 bases, and 21 bases lay between the germline ends.

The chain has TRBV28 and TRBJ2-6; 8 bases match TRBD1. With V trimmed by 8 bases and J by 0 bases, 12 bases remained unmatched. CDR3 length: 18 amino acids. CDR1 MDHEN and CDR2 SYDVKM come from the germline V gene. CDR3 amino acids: CASVSGGIQSSGANVLTF. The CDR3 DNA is TGTGCCAGCGTCTCAGGGGGCATACAGAGCTCTGGGGCCAACGTCCTGACTTTC.

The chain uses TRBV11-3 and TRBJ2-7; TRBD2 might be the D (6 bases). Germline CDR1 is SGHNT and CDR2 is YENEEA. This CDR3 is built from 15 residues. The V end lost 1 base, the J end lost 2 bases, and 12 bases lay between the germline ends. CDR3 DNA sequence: TGTGCCAGCAGCTTAGCTACCGGGGAGGCCTACGAGCAGTACTTC. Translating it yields CASSLATGEAYEQYF.

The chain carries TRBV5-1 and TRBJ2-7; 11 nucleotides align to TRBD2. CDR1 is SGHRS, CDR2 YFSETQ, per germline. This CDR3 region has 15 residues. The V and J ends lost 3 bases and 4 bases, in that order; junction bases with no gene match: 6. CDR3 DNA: TGCGCCAGCAGCTCCCTAGCGGGGGGCTCGTACGAGCAGTACTTC. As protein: CASSSLAGGSYEQYF. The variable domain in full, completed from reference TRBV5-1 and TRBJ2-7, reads KAGVTQTPRYLIKTRGQQVTLSCSPISGHRSVSWYQQTPGQGLQFLFEYFSETQRNKGNFPGRFSGRQFSNSRSEMNVSTLELGDSALYLCASSSLAGGSYEQYFGPGTRLTVT.

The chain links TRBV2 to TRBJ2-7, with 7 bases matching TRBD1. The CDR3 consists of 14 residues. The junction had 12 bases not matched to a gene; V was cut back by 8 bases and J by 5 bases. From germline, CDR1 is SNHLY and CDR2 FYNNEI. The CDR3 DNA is TGTGCCAGCGGTCGCGGTGAAGGGGGCCACGAGCAGTACTTC. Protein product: CASGRGEGGHEQYF.

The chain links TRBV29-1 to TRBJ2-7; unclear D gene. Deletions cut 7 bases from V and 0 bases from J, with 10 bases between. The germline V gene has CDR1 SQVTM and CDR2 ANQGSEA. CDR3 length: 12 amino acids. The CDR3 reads CSAGASSYEQYF. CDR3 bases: TGCAGCGCCGGAGCTAGCTCCTACGAGCAGTACTTC.

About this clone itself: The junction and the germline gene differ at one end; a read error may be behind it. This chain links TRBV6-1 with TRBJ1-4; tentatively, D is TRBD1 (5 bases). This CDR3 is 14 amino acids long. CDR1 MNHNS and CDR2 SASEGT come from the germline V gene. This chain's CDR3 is CASSDYRTTEKLFF. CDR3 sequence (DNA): TGTGCCAGCAGTGACTACAGGACTACTGAAAAACTGTTTTTT.

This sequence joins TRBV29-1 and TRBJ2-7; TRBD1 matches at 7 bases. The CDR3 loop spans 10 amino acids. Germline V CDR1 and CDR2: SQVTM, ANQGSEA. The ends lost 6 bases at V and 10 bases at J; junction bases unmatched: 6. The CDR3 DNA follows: TGCAGCGTGTTTCAGGGGGAACAGTACTTC. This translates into CSVFQGEQYF.

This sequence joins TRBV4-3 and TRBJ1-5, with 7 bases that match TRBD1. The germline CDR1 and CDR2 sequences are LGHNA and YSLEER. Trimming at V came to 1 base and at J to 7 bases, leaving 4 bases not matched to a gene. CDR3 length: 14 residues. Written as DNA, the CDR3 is TGCGCCAGCAGCCAAGGACAGGGTGGGCAGCCCCAGCATTTT. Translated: CASSQGQGGQPQHF.

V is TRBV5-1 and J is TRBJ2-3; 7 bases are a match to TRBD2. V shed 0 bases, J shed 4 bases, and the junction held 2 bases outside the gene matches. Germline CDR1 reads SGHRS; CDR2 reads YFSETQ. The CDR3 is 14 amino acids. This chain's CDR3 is CASSLVTSSDTQYF. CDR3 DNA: TGCGCCAGCAGCTTGGTGACTAGCTCAGATACGCAGTATTTT.

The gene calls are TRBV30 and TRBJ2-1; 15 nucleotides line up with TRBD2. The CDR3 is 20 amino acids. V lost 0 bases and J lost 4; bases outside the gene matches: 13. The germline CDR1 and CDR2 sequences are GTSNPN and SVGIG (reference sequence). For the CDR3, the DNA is TGTGCCTGGAGTGTCGGAGGACAGTTTGGACTAGCGGGGGGGTACAATGAGCAGTTCTTC. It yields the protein CAWSVGGQFGLAGGYNEQFF. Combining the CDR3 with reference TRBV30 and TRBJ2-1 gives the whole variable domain SQTIHQWPATLVQPVGSPLSLECTVEGTSNPNLYWYRQAAGRGLQLLFYSVGIGQISSEVPQNLSASRPQDRQFILSSKKLLLSDSGFYLCAWSVGGQFGLAGGYNEQFFGPGTRLTVL.

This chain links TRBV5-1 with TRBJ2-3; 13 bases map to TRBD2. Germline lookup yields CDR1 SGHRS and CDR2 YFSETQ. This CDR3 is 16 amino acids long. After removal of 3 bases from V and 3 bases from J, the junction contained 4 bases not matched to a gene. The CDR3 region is CASSSGTSGKTDTQYF. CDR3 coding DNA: TGCGCCAGCAGCTCCGGGACTAGCGGGAAGACAGATACGCAGTATTTT.

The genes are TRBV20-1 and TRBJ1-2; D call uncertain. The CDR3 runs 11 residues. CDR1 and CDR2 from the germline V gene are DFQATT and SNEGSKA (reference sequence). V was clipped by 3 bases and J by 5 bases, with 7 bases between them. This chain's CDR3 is CSARVRYGYTF. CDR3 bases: TGCAGTGCTAGGGTTCGGTATGGCTACACCTTC.

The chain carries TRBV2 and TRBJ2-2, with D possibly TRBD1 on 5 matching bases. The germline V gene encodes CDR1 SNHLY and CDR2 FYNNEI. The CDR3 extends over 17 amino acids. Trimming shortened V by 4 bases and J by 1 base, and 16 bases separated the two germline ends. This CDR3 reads CASSGPLTQENTGELFF. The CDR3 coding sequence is TGTGCCAGCAGTGGACCATTAACACAGGAGAACACCGGGGAGCTGTTTTTT.

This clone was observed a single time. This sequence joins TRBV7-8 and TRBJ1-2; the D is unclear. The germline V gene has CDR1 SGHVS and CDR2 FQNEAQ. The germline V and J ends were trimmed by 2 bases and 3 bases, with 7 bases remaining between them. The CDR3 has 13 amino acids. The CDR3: CASSLTDYYGYTF. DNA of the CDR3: TGTGCCAGCAGCTTAACGGACTACTATGGCTACACCTTC.

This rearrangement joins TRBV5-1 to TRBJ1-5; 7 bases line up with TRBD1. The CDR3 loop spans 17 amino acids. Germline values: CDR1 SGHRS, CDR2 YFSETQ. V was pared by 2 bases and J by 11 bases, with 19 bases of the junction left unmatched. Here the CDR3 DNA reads TGCGCCAGCAGCTTCGACAGGGATGGGTATCGGGAATCAGCCCAGCATTTT. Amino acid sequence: CASSFDRDGYRESAQHF.

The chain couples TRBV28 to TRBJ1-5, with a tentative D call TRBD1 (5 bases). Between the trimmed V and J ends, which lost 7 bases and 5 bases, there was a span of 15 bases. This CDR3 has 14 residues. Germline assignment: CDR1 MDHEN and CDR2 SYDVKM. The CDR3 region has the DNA TGTGCCAGCACCGACCTGGGGGGGGATCAGCCCCAGCATTTT. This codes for CASTDLGGDQPQHF.

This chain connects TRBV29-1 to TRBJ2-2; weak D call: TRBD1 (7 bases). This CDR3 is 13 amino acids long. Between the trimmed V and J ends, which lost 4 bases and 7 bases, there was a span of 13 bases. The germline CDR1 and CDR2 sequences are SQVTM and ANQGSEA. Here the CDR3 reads CSVVAGGSGELFF. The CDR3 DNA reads TGCAGCGTTGTAGCAGGGGGGAGCGGGGAGCTGTTTTTT.